The rows below give T cell receptor beta chains drawn from one sample of a study of blood T cells in healthy people across ages. TCRdb re-analysed the 5' RACE reads in MiXCR, keeping a single row per CDR3 protein. The table has 380,000 or so distinct CDR3 sequences, 45% to 60% seen once. Source material: blood. The source is a man in his sixties in good health. CDR3s include the opening cysteine and the closing phenylalanine or tryptophan. A D gene is named only where the DNA matches it firmly. Only part of the rows carry a size: once, few, many, or a class if the clone is expanded.

J gene: TRBJ2-1; V gene: TRBV5-1; D gene: TRBD2; clone size: -; CDR3 DNA: TGCGCCAGCAGTGCCGGGAGGGCCTACAATGAGCAGTTCTTC; CDR3 protein: CASSAGRAYNEQFF
J gene: TRBJ2-7; V gene: TRBV29-1; D gene: TRBD1; clone size: -; CDR3 DNA: TGCAGCGTTGGACGCGAGAGGGGGCGTTCCTACGAGCAGTACTTC; CDR3 protein: CSVGRERGRSYEQYF
J gene: TRBJ2-4; V gene: TRBV4-3; D gene: TRBD2; clone size: -; CDR3 DNA: TGCGCCAGCAGCCAAGACGGACTAGCGGAACCAGCCAAAAACATTCAGTACTTC; CDR3 protein: CASSQDGLAEPAKNIQYF
J gene: TRBJ2-1; V gene: TRBV20-1; D gene: -; clone size: -; CDR3 DNA: TGCAGTGCTAGATTCTCAGGCGGCGGTACCTACAATGAGCAGTTCTTC; CDR3 protein: CSARFSGGGTYNEQFF
J gene: TRBJ2-1; V gene: TRBV7-9; D gene: -; clone size: -; CDR3 DNA: TGTGCCAGCAGCCCAGGGGGGGGGCCCGGAGGTGAGCAGTTCTTC; CDR3 protein: CASSPGGGPGGEQFF
J gene: TRBJ2-6; V gene: TRBV2; D gene: -; clone size: few; CDR3 DNA: TGTGCCAGCAGACTGTCCTCTGGGGCCAACGTCCTGACTTTC; CDR3 protein: CASRLSSGANVLTF
J gene: TRBJ2-7; V gene: TRBV29-1; D gene: -; clone size: -; CDR3 DNA: TGCAGCGTTGTCCCATCGGGGAGCGAGCAGTACTTC; CDR3 protein: CSVVPSGSEQYF
J gene: TRBJ1-5; V gene: TRBV5-6; D gene: -; clone size: -; CDR3 DNA: TGTGCCAGCAGCTCCCCCACCGAGGGCGGTCAGCCCCAGCATTTT; CDR3 protein: CASSSPTEGGQPQHF
J gene: TRBJ2-4; V gene: TRBV6-2/TRBV6-3; D gene: TRBD1; clone size: -; CDR3 DNA: TGTGCCAGCAGTTACCGGAGGGACAGGAGTGCCAAAAACATTCAGTACTTC; CDR3 protein: CASSYRRDRSAKNIQYF
J gene: TRBJ2-1; V gene: TRBV7-9; D gene: -; clone size: -; CDR3 DNA: TGTGCCAGCAGCTTAGCGACTAGAGGGAGAAAACACAATGAGCAGTTCTTC; CDR3 protein: CASSLATRGRKHNEQFF
J gene: TRBJ2-1; V gene: TRBV20-1; D gene: -; clone size: -; CDR3 DNA: TGCAGTGCTAGGGGAACACATGAGCAGTTCTTC; CDR3 protein: CSARGTHEQFF
J gene: TRBJ1-6; V gene: TRBV7-8; D gene: -; clone size: -; CDR3 DNA: TGTGCCAGCAGCTCGGAACTAGGGAATTCACCCCTCCACTTT; CDR3 protein: CASSSELGNSPLHF
J gene: TRBJ2-7; V gene: TRBV12-3/TRBV12-4; D gene: TRBD2; clone size: -; CDR3 DNA: TGTGCCAGCAGTATCAGCGGGAGGGCAGACGAGCAGTACTTC; CDR3 protein: CASSISGRADEQYF
J gene: TRBJ2-7; V gene: TRBV5-1; D gene: TRBD1; clone size: -; CDR3 DNA: TGCGCCAGCAGCTTGGCCGACAGGGCAGCCGAGCAGTACTTC; CDR3 protein: CASSLADRAAEQYF